This record covers a single TCR beta chain. These data are taken from a study of blood T cells in healthy people across ages. The donors, all healthy, were Caucasians living in Russia, aged 6 to 90. A second PCR of roughly 7 to 11 cycles used a sample-barcoded 5' primer and a J-beta primer mix. Each TCR beta cDNA got a 12-nucleotide random molecular identifier. TCRdb reanalysed the 5' RACE reads using MiXCR and keeps one entry per CDR3 protein. The repertoire holds about 1,000,000 distinct CDR3 sequences, with over 35% as singletons. The specimen sequenced was blood. The receptor's source is an older woman in good health.

This CDR3 reads CASGVGGEGITEAFF. In DNA form, the CDR3 reads TGTGCCAGCGGGGTCGGAGGGGAGGGAATCACTGAAGCTTTCTTT. This chain uses TRBV12-3 or TRBV12-4 with TRBJ1-1, with D perhaps matching TRBD1 (5 bases). V was shortened by 8 bases and J by 4 bases, with 20 bases between the two germline ends. The CDR3 has 15 amino acids.